Listed here are 10 T cell receptor beta chains from one sample, sequenced in a study of PD-1 blockade in classical Hodgkin lymphoma. Clones were sequenced by immunoSEQ multiplex PCR, and TCRdb holds only the in-frame ones, with some missing. Of approximately 11,000 clones listed, around 75% are singletons. Following autologous stem cell transplantation, relapse occurred in every patient, and exposure to brentuximab vedotin varied. The sample consisted of peripheral blood mononuclear cells (PBMCs), taken at baseline. The receptor source for this set is a human donor with classical Hodgkin lymphoma.

The chain is built from TRBV11-2 and TRBJ2-5; D is perhaps TRBD1 (5 bases). Trimming removed 0 bases at V and 5 bases at J, with 7 bases between. Looked up from germline, CDR1 is SGHAT and CDR2 is FQNNGV. There are 13 residues in the CDR3. This CDR3 reads CASSLDRVETQYF. The CDR3 DNA reads TGTGCCAGCAGCTTAGACAGGGTGGAGACCCAGTACTTC.

The chain combines TRBV19 with TRBJ2-3; no definite D call. CDR1 is LNHDA and CDR2 is SQIVND in the germline V gene (reference sequence). Trimming took off 3 bases at V and 0 bases at J, with 13 bases between the two ends. This CDR3 region has 16 residues. The CDR3 DNA sequence: TGTGCCAGTAGTATTGAGATCGGGCCTAGCACAGATACGCAGTATTTT. The encoded protein is CASSIEIGPSTDTQYF. Filled out from reference TRBV19 and TRBJ2-3, the complete variable domain reads DGGITQSPKYLFRKEGQNVTLSCEQNLNHDAMYWYRQDPGQGLRLIYYSQIVNDFQKGDIAEGYSVSREKKESFPLTVTSAQKNPTAFYLCASSIEIGPSTDTQYFGPGTRLTVL.

This chain joins TRBV7-2 and TRBJ2-1, with D possibly matching TRBD2 (7 bases). The length of the CDR3 is 18 residues. The V end was cut by 2 bases, the J end by 10 bases, with 27 bases between. Germline-derived CDR1 and CDR2 are SGHTA and FQGNSA. DNA of the CDR3: TGTGCCAGCAGCTTACGGGGGGCGAACCCTATTCTTTCAGGGGAGCAGTTCTTC. Translating it yields CASSLRGANPILSGEQFF. The complete variable domain, with remaining parts taken from reference TRBV7-2 and TRBJ2-1, reads GAGVSQSPSNKVTEKGKDVELRCDPISGHTALYWYRQSLGQGLEFLIYFQGNSAPDKSGLPSDRFSAERTGGSVSTLTIQRTQQEDSAVYLCASSLRGANPILSGEQFFGPGTRLTVL.

The chain has TRBV7-9 and TRBJ2-3, with 9 positions matching TRBD1. This CDR3 comprises 17 residues. V was pared by 3 bases and J by 0 bases, with 7 bases of the junction left unmatched. The germline V gene encodes CDR1 SEHNR and CDR2 FQNEAQ (reference sequence). The CDR3 DNA reads as TGTGCCAGCAGCTTTGGGACAGGGAGGGGGAGCACAGATACGCAGTATTTT. Translated, it gives CASSFGTGRGSTDTQYF.

The V and J genes are TRBV7-8 and TRBJ2-1, with 10 positions matching TRBD2. V shed 5 bases and J 15 bases; nucleotides not matched to a gene: 13. The CDR3 has 14 residues. CDR1 is SGHVS and CDR2 is FQNEAQ in the germline V gene. The CDR3 reads CASSQIDLAGAVFF. In DNA, the CDR3 is TGTGCCAGCAGCCAGATAGACCTAGCGGGGGCGGTGTTCTTC.

V usage is TRBV5-4 and J usage is TRBJ2-7; 7 bases fit TRBD2. CDR3 length: 17 amino acids. V gave up 0 bases and J gave up 5 bases; unmatched junction bases: 14. Per the germline V gene, CDR1 is SGHNT and CDR2 is YYREEE (reference sequence). The CDR3 sequence: CASSLEGLGGRYDEQYF. CDR3 nucleotide sequence: TGTGCCAGCAGCTTGGAAGGTCTAGGCGGGAGATACGACGAGCAGTACTTC.

V gene TRBV4-3 combines with J gene TRBJ1-2; 9 bases line up with TRBD1. V was pared by 3 bases and J by 3 bases, with 2 bases of the junction left unmatched. The germline gives CDR1 LGHNA, CDR2 YSLEER. The CDR3 totals 14 residues. The CDR3 bases are TGCGCCAGCAGCCAGACAGGGGGTGACTATGGCTACACCTTC. Translating gives CASSQTGGDYGYTF.

This clone came up a few times. The V and J genes are TRBV18 and TRBJ2-3; D remains ambiguous. Germline V gives CDR1 KGHSH, CDR2 LQKENI. The V gene lost 1 base and the J gene lost 2 bases, with 7 bases spanning the gap. The CDR3 extends over 14 amino acids. CDR3 bases: TGTGCCAGCTCACCACTCGACTCCACAGATACGCAGTATTTT. Its protein product is CASSPLDSTDTQYF.

This chain joins TRBV30 and TRBJ1-1; D unclear. Trimming pared 0 bases from V and 2 bases from J, leaving 7 bases between. From germline, CDR1 is GTSNPN and CDR2 SVGIG (reference sequence). This CDR3 spans 13 amino acids. The DNA of the CDR3 is TGTGCCTGGAGTGTAAACAGTAACACTGAAGCTTTCTTT. Amino acid sequence: CAWSVNSNTEAFF.

This chain connects TRBV19 to TRBJ1-1, with D hard to call. The CDR3 length is 17 residues. CDR1 LNHDA and CDR2 SQIVND come from the germline V gene (reference sequence). V shed 0 bases and J shed 1 base, with 15 bases lying between them. The CDR3 loop is CASSIETRGESNTEAFF. CDR3 nucleotide sequence: TGTGCCAGTAGTATAGAAACCCGTGGAGAGTCGAACACTGAAGCTTTCTTT.